Below are 26 T cell receptor beta chains sequenced from a single sample in a study of long-term antiretroviral therapy in people with HIV. The authors ran the immunoSEQ assay, v3.0, at survey level. Assay: immunoSEQ multiplex PCR; the TCRdb copy retains only in-frame clones and omits some. The sample lists some 25,000 clones, 70% to 85% occurring once. Sequencing was performed on unsorted PBMCs, taken 3 years after starting antiretroviral therapy. Source of these receptors: a man between 45 and 60 years old with HIV.

This rearrangement joins TRBV7-9 to TRBJ1-1, with D perhaps TRBD1 (6 bases). V lost 0 bases and J 4 bases, leaving 12 bases between the germline ends. CDR1 is SEHNR and CDR2 is FQNEAQ in the germline V gene (reference sequence). The CDR3 extends over 15 amino acids. CDR3 protein: CASSLANRDGTEAFF. The DNA for the CDR3 is TGTGCCAGCAGCTTAGCTAACAGGGATGGCACTGAAGCTTTCTTT.

This chain joins TRBV7-9 and TRBJ2-1, with no clear D. The CDR3 contains 16 residues. V was shortened by 0 bases and J by 4 bases, with 13 bases between the two germline ends. Germline CDR1 reads SEHNR; CDR2 reads FQNEAQ (reference sequence). The CDR3 bases are TGTGCCAGCAGCTTAGCGGCGCAACCAAAATACAATGAGCAGTTCTTC. This translates into CASSLAAQPKYNEQFF.

The chain has TRBV6-1 and TRBJ2-5, with TRBD1 matching over 8 bases. CDR1 MNHNS and CDR2 SASEGT come from the germline V gene. V lost 4 bases to trimming and J lost 4 bases; unmatched junction nucleotides: 8. This CDR3 is built from 15 residues. The DNA for the CDR3 is TGTGCCAGCAGTGCCCGACAGGGGCAAGCAGAGACCCAGTACTTC. Translation gives CASSARQGQAETQYF.

This clone was seen a single time. The chain uses TRBV6-6 and TRBJ2-2; TRBD2 agrees at 7 bases. The germline V gene has CDR1 MNHNY and CDR2 SVGAGI (reference sequence). The CDR3 has 16 amino acids. The trim removed 4 bases at V and 4 bases at J, leaving 9 bases unmatched. The DNA of the CDR3 is TGTGCCAGCAGTTTCTGGGGAGGGCAGGCCACCGGGGAGCTGTTTTTT. Protein product: CASSFWGGQATGELFF.

For this clone: The junction shows a germline mismatch at one end, possibly a read error. This chain uses TRBV14 with TRBJ2-7; 8 positions agree with TRBD2. Germline CDR1 SGHDN, CDR2 FVKESK. The CDR3 has 11 amino acids. CDR3 in amino acids: CASSLGTRVSW. As DNA, the CDR3 is TGTGCCAGCAGCCTCGGGACTAGAGTATCCTGG.

This chain links TRBV10-3 with TRBJ2-7; TRBD1 matches 10 bases. The ends lost 4 bases at V and 6 bases at J; junction bases unmatched: 0. This CDR3 comprises 12 residues. Germline V lookup: CDR1 ENHRY, CDR2 SYGVKD. The CDR3 DNA sequence: TGTGCCATCAGTGGGACAGGGGGCGAGCAGTACTTC. This sequence encodes CAISGTGGEQYF.

The chain recombines TRBV7-2 with TRBJ2-3, with 10 bases identical to TRBD1. Trimming took 6 bases from V and 5 from J; bases not matched to a gene: 5. The length of the CDR3 is 14 residues. CDR1 and CDR2 (germline): SGHTA, FQGNSA. The CDR3 DNA sequence: TGTGCCAGCAGACCGGACAGGGGGATAGATACGCAGTATTTT. This codes for CASRPDRGIDTQYF.

The chain joins TRBV30 to TRBJ1-2; the D is unclear. The V gene's germline CDR1 is GTSNPN and CDR2 SVGIG (reference sequence). The length of the CDR3 is 15 residues. V gave up 4 bases and J gave up 0 bases, with 15 bases separating them. The CDR3 nucleotides are TGTGCCTGGATTATGACCAGGCACACTAACTATGGCTACACCTTC. Protein: CAWIMTRHTNYGYTF.

The V call is TRBV5-1, the J call TRBJ2-5; TRBD2 might be the D (6 bases). The CDR3 runs 15 residues. The ends were cut back, 2 bases at V and 2 bases at J, with 13 bases in the middle. Germline CDR1 is SGHRS and CDR2 is YFSETQ. In DNA form, the CDR3 reads TGCGCCAGCAGCTTACTTGGGACTGGACAAGAGACCCAGTACTTC. Translating gives CASSLLGTGQETQYF.

The rearrangement uses TRBV9 and TRBJ2-3; 14 positions match TRBD2. V lost 4 bases, J lost 5 bases, and 9 bases stayed unmatched. The CDR3 runs 17 residues. The germline gives CDR1 SGDLS, CDR2 YYNGEE. The CDR3, as DNA: TGTGCCAGCAGCCCCCTGGGACTAGCGGGAGAAGTAGATACGCAGTATTTT. This sequence encodes CASSPLGLAGEVDTQYF.

This chain joins TRBV6-5 and TRBJ1-2; TRBD1 agrees at 9 bases. The germline V gene has CDR1 MNHEY and CDR2 SVGAGI. This CDR3 has 15 amino acids. The V segment lost 8 bases and the J segment 2 bases; nucleotides outside the gene matches: 9. CDR3 sequence: CASRRDRVGNYGYTF. The CDR3 DNA reads as TGTGCCAGCCGCCGGGACAGGGTTGGAAACTATGGCTACACCTTC.

The CDR3 DNA follows: TGTGCCAGCAGCCCACGGGGACAGGACAAAGCTTTCTTT. Translated: CASSPRGQDKAFF. The chain carries TRBV11-3 and TRBJ1-1; 8 bases fit TRBD1. The CDR3 sequence is 13 residues long. V lost 5 bases and J lost 9; bases outside the gene matches: 8. The germline V gene encodes CDR1 SGHNT and CDR2 YENEEA.

The chain has TRBV6-1 and TRBJ1-6; 8 bases agree with TRBD1. Germline assignment: CDR1 MNHNS and CDR2 SASEGT. With V trimmed by 1 base and J by 9 bases, 5 bases remained unmatched. The CDR3 has 15 residues. The CDR3 nucleotides read TGTGCCAGCAGTGAAGTTACAGGGGGGGGTTCACCCCTCCACTTT. The encoded protein is CASSEVTGGGSPLHF.

V usage is TRBV29-1 and J usage is TRBJ1-1, with a possible D match to TRBD1 (5 bases). The V and J ends lost 0 bases and 1 base respectively, with 6 bases between them. Germline CDR1 reads SQVTM; CDR2 reads ANQGSEA. The CDR3 spans 13 residues. CDR3 loop: CSVEEGTNTEAFF. For the CDR3, the DNA is TGCAGCGTTGAAGAGGGGACGAACACTGAAGCTTTCTTT. Filled out from reference TRBV29-1 and TRBJ1-1, the complete variable domain reads SAVISQKPSRDICQRGTSLTIQCQVDSQVTMMFWYRQQPGQSLTLIATANQGSEATYESGFVIDKFPISRPNLTFSTLTVSNMSPEDSSIYLCSVEEGTNTEAFFGQGTRLTVV.

The V call is TRBV5-1, the J call TRBJ1-2, with a weak D call TRBD1 (5 bases). CDR3 length equals 16 residues. V was cut by 4 bases and J by 4 bases, with 20 bases left in between. Germline values: CDR1 SGHRS, CDR2 YFSETQ. DNA of the CDR3: TGCGCCAGCAGCCTGGAGTTGAGCAGGGATGGCTATGGCTACACCTTC. It specifies CASSLELSRDGYGYTF.

This chain links TRBV4-3 with TRBJ1-1, with 7 bases lining up with TRBD1. The CDR3 is 13 residues long. Germline trimming cut 4 bases from V and 11 bases from J; bases unmatched to any gene: 10. Germline values: CDR1 LGHNA, CDR2 YSLEER. CDR3 sequence reads: CASSPRTGSAAFF. CDR3 nucleotides: TGCGCCAGCAGCCCCAGGACAGGCTCCGCGGCTTTCTTT.

The chain couples TRBV6-5 to TRBJ1-4; 7 bases match TRBD1. CDR1 and CDR2 from the germline V gene are MNHEY and SVGAGI. Trimming cost V 5 bases and J 5 bases; bases outside gene matches: 8. This CDR3 is built from 15 residues. The CDR3 region is CASSPRQGGNEKLFF. CDR3 nucleotide sequence: TGTGCCAGCAGTCCCCGACAGGGAGGGAATGAAAAACTGTTTTTT.

J is TRBJ2-1 and V is TRBV7-2, with TRBD2 identical over 7 bases. Trimming at V came to 5 bases and at J to 9 bases, leaving 4 bases not matched to a gene. Germline-derived CDR1 and CDR2 are SGHTA and FQGNSA. The CDR3 runs to 12 residues. CDR3 DNA: TGTGCCAGCAGCGCCACTAGCGTTGAGCAGTTCTTC. It is translated as CASSATSVEQFF.

This chain's CDR3 is CASSSLGLAGASSYEQYF. The CDR3 region has the DNA TGTGCCAGCAGTTCCTTAGGACTAGCGGGGGCAAGCTCCTACGAGCAGTACTTC. V and J are TRBV28 and TRBJ2-7, with 13 bases matching TRBD2. The V and J ends lost 4 bases and 0 bases, in that order; junction bases with no gene match: 9. This CDR3 has 18 residues. Germline-derived CDR1 and CDR2 are MDHEN and SYDVKM.

The gene calls are TRBV4-1 and TRBJ1-2; unclear D gene. V was cut by 1 base and J by 4 bases, with 7 bases left in between. Per germline, CDR1 MGHRA and CDR2 YSYEKL. The CDR3 is 13 residues long. The CDR3 sequence is CASSQGNLYGYTF. CDR3 in DNA: TGCGCCAGCAGCCAAGGGAACCTCTATGGCTACACCTTC.

V and J are TRBV27 and TRBJ1-4; D is undetermined. V lost 3 bases and J lost 3, with 17 bases in between. Germline V gives CDR1 MNHEY, CDR2 SMNVEV (reference sequence). CDR3 length equals 17 residues. CDR3 amino acids: CASSFNFLDAANEKLFF. CDR3 nucleotides: TGTGCCAGCAGTTTTAACTTTTTGGACGCCGCTAATGAAAAACTGTTTTTT.

The chain recombines TRBV14 with TRBJ2-5; D not resolved. With 1 base removed from V and 12 bases from J, the gap between germline ends came to 9 bases. This CDR3 has 11 amino acids. The germline V gene encodes CDR1 SGHDN and CDR2 FVKESK. The CDR3 DNA reads as TGTGCCAGCAGCCAAGGAACCACCAAGTACTTC. Translating gives CASSQGTTKYF.

This chain joins TRBV4-3 and TRBJ1-1, with 7 bases fitting TRBD1. V lost 0 bases and J lost 3; bases outside the gene matches: 1. Germline-derived CDR1 and CDR2 are LGHNA and YSLEER. This CDR3 has 14 residues. For the CDR3, the DNA is TGCGCCAGCAGCCAAGATACAGGGGACACTGAAGCTTTCTTT. Encoded protein: CASSQDTGDTEAFF.

The chain's CDR3 is CASSFLRGPEENTEAFF. The CDR3 nucleotides are TGTGCCAGCAGCTTTTTAAGGGGGCCCGAAGAGAACACTGAAGCTTTCTTT. The V gene is TRBV7-6, the J gene TRBJ1-1; 7 bases agree with TRBD1. Looked up from germline, CDR1 is SGHVS and CDR2 is FNYEAQ. CDR3 length: 17 residues. J lost 1 base, V lost 3 bases, and 11 bases had no gene match.

This sequence joins TRBV7-2 and TRBJ2-3; 8 bases line up with TRBD1. V was pared by 5 bases and J by 3 bases, with 13 bases of the junction left unmatched. Germline values: CDR1 SGHTA, CDR2 FQGNSA. The CDR3 runs to 17 residues. In DNA form, the CDR3 reads TGTGCCAGCAGCCAGCCTCCCAGGGGGCCTCTGACAGATACGCAGTATTTT. This codes for CASSQPPRGPLTDTQYF.

The chain recombines TRBV4-1 with TRBJ1-1; D ambiguous. The V end lost 1 base, the J end lost 1 base, and 7 bases lay between the germline ends. Germline CDR1 is MGHRA and CDR2 is YSYEKL. The CDR3 runs to 14 residues. CDR3 nucleotides: TGCGCCAGCAGCCAAGGACACACGAACACTGAAGCTTTCTTT. As protein: CASSQGHTNTEAFF.